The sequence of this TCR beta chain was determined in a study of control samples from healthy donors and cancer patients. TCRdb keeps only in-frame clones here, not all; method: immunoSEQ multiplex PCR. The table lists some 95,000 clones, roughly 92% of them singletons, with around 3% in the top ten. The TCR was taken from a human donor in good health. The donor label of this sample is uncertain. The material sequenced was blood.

The CDR3 loop reads CAISESAGQGASEKLFF. As DNA, the CDR3 is TGTGCCATCAGTGAGTCGGCCGGACAGGGGGCCAGTGAAAAACTGTTTTTT. V is TRBV10-3 and J is TRBJ1-4; 11 bases line up with TRBD1. The trim removed 0 bases at V and 7 bases at J, leaving 7 bases unmatched. Germline lookup yields CDR1 ENHRY and CDR2 SYGVKD. The CDR3 contains 17 residues.